The 17 T cell receptor beta chains reported below all come from one sample, sequenced in a study of molecular identifiers for immune sequencing clone quantification. A single record per CDR3 protein comes from TCRdb applying MiXCR to the PCR reads. The sample has about 510,000 distinct CDR3 sequences, roughly a fifth seen once. Material: naive CD8+ T cells from blood, with Jurkat cell RNA spiked in. The sample's subset: FACS-sorted CD8+CD4-CCR7+CD45RA+ naive T cells. The receptors shown here come from a human donor in good health. Some libraries in this study had Jurkat cell RNA spiked in.

Comment on this clonotype: Its ends do not fully match the called genes, so a read error is possible. The gene calls are TRBV7-9 and TRBJ1-5, with D unclear. The CDR3 is 14 residues long. The germline V gene has CDR1 SEHNR and CDR2 FQNEAQ (reference sequence). CDR3: CAGSQSGSNQPQHF. CDR3 coding DNA: TGTGCCGGCAGCCAAAGCGGCAGCAATCAGCCCCAGCATTTT.

The chain uses TRBV2 and TRBJ2-3; 11 bases are shared with TRBD2. Germline CDR1 SNHLY, CDR2 FYNNEI. The CDR3 spans 15 residues. Unmatched junction bases numbered 3, after V lost 1 base and J lost 6 bases. The CDR3: CASSEVLAGDDTQYF. The CDR3 DNA reads TGTGCCAGCAGTGAAGTACTAGCGGGGGACGATACGCAGTATTTT.

The rearrangement joins TRBV9 to TRBJ2-1, with TRBD2 matching 9 bases. This CDR3 spans 15 amino acids. J lost 9 bases, V lost 0 bases, and 7 bases had no gene match. Germline lookup yields CDR1 SGDLS and CDR2 YYNGEE. The CDR3 region is CASSVVVAGEGEQFF. Written as DNA, the CDR3 is TGTGCCAGCAGCGTAGTCGTAGCGGGAGAAGGTGAGCAGTTCTTC.

This clonotype was recorded at least ten times. The V and J genes are TRBV29-1 and TRBJ2-7; D possibly uses TRBD1 or TRBD2 (5 bases each). This CDR3 is built from 12 residues. The ends were cut back, 0 bases at V and 3 bases at J, with 6 bases in the middle. Germline loops: CDR1 SQVTM, CDR2 ANQGSEA. The CDR3 protein is CSVEEGVYEQYF. The DNA of the CDR3 is TGCAGCGTTGAAGAGGGGGTCTACGAGCAGTACTTC.

This clonotype was detected ten times or more. This CDR3 is CAISDNYGSDTQYF. DNA of the CDR3: TGTGCCATCAGTGATAATTACGGGTCAGATACGCAGTATTTT. The chain couples TRBV10-3 to TRBJ2-3; D is undetermined. This CDR3 contains 14 residues. Germline CDR1 ENHRY, CDR2 SYGVKD. The V and J ends lost 3 bases and 4 bases respectively, with 11 bases between them.

This clonotype was seen at least ten times. This chain links TRBV28 with TRBJ1-5; the D is unclear. The CDR3 consists of 13 residues. The V gene's germline CDR1 is MDHEN and CDR2 SYDVKM. V lost 3 bases and J 4 bases, leaving 7 bases between the germline ends. CDR3: CASSLTENQPQHF. The CDR3 nucleotides read TGTGCCAGCAGTTTGACTGAAAATCAGCCCCAGCATTTT.

The rearrangement uses TRBV19 and TRBJ1-2; 10 bases match TRBD1. Germline V lookup: CDR1 LNHDA, CDR2 SQIVND (reference sequence). Trimming removed 4 bases from V and 0 bases from J; junction bases left unmatched: 11. The CDR3 runs 18 residues. CDR3 sequence: CASSTRPGQGSTNYGYTF. In nucleotides, the CDR3 is TGTGCCAGTAGTACCCGTCCGGGACAGGGGTCTACTAACTATGGCTACACCTTC.

This clonotype appeared a few times. The chain joins TRBV30 to TRBJ1-6; D is perhaps TRBD1 (6 bases). This CDR3 region has 15 residues. Deletions cut 1 base from V and 8 bases from J, with 15 bases between. CDR1 is GTSNPN and CDR2 is SVGIG in the germline V gene (reference sequence). The CDR3 spells CAWSDSGGDDSPLHF. The CDR3 region has the DNA TGTGCCTGGAGTGATTCGGGGGGCGACGATTCACCCCTCCACTTT.

This clonotype was recorded many times. The rearrangement links TRBV4-1 to TRBJ2-5, with D unclear. Germline loops: CDR1 MGHRA, CDR2 YSYEKL. The ends were cut back, 0 bases at V and 7 bases at J, with 6 bases in the middle. This CDR3 is 12 amino acids long. CDR3 nucleotides: TGCGCCAGCAGCCAAGATAGGAGGACCCAGTACTTC. Translation gives CASSQDRRTQYF.

Comments on this clonotype: This may arise from a read error, as a much more abundant clone is one base away. The gene calls are TRBV4-3 and TRBJ2-7; 8 bases are a match to TRBD1. Trimming at V came to 1 base and at J to 6 bases, leaving 8 bases not matched to a gene. The CDR3 contains 15 residues. Germline lookup yields CDR1 LGHNA and CDR2 YSLEER. The CDR3 region is CASSQGQGFGCEQYF. The CDR3 nucleotides are TGCGCCAGCAGCCAAGGACAGGGGTTTGGGTGCGAGCAGTACTTC.

This clonotype was recorded at least ten times. The chain combines TRBV29-1 with TRBJ1-2, with D possibly TRBD1 on 6 matching bases. Germline assignment: CDR1 SQVTM and CDR2 ANQGSEA. V gave up 3 bases and J gave up 4 bases, with 18 bases separating them. This CDR3 comprises 15 residues. The CDR3 spells CSVEEGGGAGYGYTF. As DNA, the CDR3 is TGCAGCGTTGAGGAGGGGGGGGGCGCCGGCTATGGCTACACCTTC.

With respect to this clonotype: Since the CDR3 does not end with the conserved phenylalanine or tryptophan, this likely comes from a read error. The chain carries TRBV7-2 and TRBJ2-7, with 10 positions matching TRBD1. From germline, CDR1 is SGHTA and CDR2 FQGNSA. Trimming removed 2 bases from V and 3 bases from J; junction bases left unmatched: 4. The CDR3 consists of 15 residues. The CDR3 protein is CASSLPGQGYYEQYL. CDR3 DNA: TGTGCCAGCAGCTTACCGGGACAGGGGTACTACGAGCAGTACCTC.

This clonotype was seen ten or more times. The chain has TRBV7-6 and TRBJ2-3; the match to TRBD2 covers 9 bases. J gave up 4 bases and V 4 bases, and 3 bases lay outside the gene matches. Per germline, CDR1 SGHVS and CDR2 FNYEAQ. CDR3 size: 14 residues. For the CDR3, the DNA is TGTGCCAGCAGCTCTAGCGGGGTGGCAGATACGCAGTATTTT. Encoded protein: CASSSSGVADTQYF.

With regard to this clonotype: A much bigger clone sits one base away, suggesting this may be a read error. The chain links TRBV6-2 or TRBV6-3 to TRBJ1-1; 8 nucleotides line up with TRBD1. Germline lookup yields CDR1 MNHEY and CDR2 SVGEGT. The CDR3 extends over 15 amino acids. V lost 0 bases, J lost 4 bases, and 4 bases stayed unmatched. For the CDR3, the DNA is TGTGCCAGCAGTTACTCGGACAGGGCGTGCACTGAAGCTTTCTTT. Translated: CASSYSDRACTEAFF.

This clonotype appeared a few times. The chain links TRBV15 to TRBJ2-7, with D possibly being TRBD2 (6 bases). V was pared by 1 base and J by 4 bases, with 8 bases between. Germline CDR1 is LNHNV and CDR2 is YYDKDF (reference sequence). CDR3 length equals 13 residues. For the CDR3, the DNA is TGTGCCACCAGCAGAGTTAGCGGTTACGAGCAGTACTTC. It is translated as CATSRVSGYEQYF.

In its sample, this clonotype was seen a few times. The chain employs TRBV5-3 and TRBJ2-7, with D possibly being TRBD1 or TRBD2 (5 bases each). TRBV5-3 is reported as an ORF; its role is uncertain. The CDR3 sequence is 11 residues long. Trimming removed 8 bases from V and 6 bases from J, with 12 bases in between. This CDR3 reads CASHSGTEQYF. DNA of the CDR3: TGTGCCAGTCATTCAGGGACCGAGCAGTACTTC.

This clonotype has ten or more counts. The V and J genes are TRBV14 and TRBJ2-5; D uncertain. Germline lookup yields CDR1 SGHDN and CDR2 FVKESK. CDR3 length: 15 residues. The V and J ends lost 2 bases and 2 bases respectively, with 12 bases between them. DNA of the CDR3: TGTGCCAGCAGCCAACACGAGAGCCAACAAGAGACCCAGTACTTC. Translated: CASSQHESQQETQYF.